This T cell receptor beta chain appears in the sequencing data of a study of shared clonotypes between healthy human individuals. Study summary: CD4 naive and CD4 memory each took three plates per donor, while CD8 naive took two and CD8 memory one. Study findings and constraints: Specimens sampled were limited to blood, with tissue repertoires likely differing. Read depth was anticipated to influence clonotype sharing among donors. A generally larger estimated richness was seen in naive subsets than in memory subsets.

Comment on this clone: Its antigen is currently unknown.

Measured with immunoSEQ multiplex PCR; TCRdb has only the in-frame clones, and not every one. The data contain under 150,000 clones, approximately 70% of them singletons. Sequenced material: memory CD8+ T cells sorted from blood. Subset specified: CD45RO+ cells pooled with CCR7-negative TemRA cells. The sequence was obtained from a woman aged 25 to 45 in good health.

As DNA, the CDR3 is TGTGCCACCAGCAGAGAGACAGGGAGGCAGCCCCAGCATTTT. Protein sequence: CATSRETGRQPQHF. The V and J genes are TRBV15 and TRBJ1-5; TRBD1 aligns across 7 bases. The CDR3 covers 14 residues. Germline CDR1 and CDR2: LNHNV and YYDKDF (reference sequence). J was trimmed by 7 bases and V by 0 bases; bases with no gene match: 3.